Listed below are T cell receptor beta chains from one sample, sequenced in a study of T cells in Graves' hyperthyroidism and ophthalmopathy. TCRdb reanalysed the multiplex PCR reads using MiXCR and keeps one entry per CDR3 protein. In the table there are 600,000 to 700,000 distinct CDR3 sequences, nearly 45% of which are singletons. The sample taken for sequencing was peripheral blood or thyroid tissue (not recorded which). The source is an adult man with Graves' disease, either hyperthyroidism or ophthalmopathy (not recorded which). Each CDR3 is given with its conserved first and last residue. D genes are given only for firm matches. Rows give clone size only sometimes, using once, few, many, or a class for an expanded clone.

TGCAGTGCTAGAGACCAATGGACTAGCGGCTCCTACGAGCAGTACTTC	CSARDQWTSGSYEQYF	TRBD2	TRBV20-1	many	16	TRBJ2-7
TGTGCCAGCAGCTTGGACAGGGCAGATAATTCACCCCCCCACTTT	CASSLDRADNSPPHF	TRBD1	TRBV7-2	-	15	TRBJ1-6
TGTGCCAGCAGCGAAGGGGGTTTTTCGGGTCCTGAAGCTTTCTTT	CASSEGGFSGPEAFF	-	TRBV13	-	15	TRBJ1-1
TGTGCCAGCAGTGACGGAGTAATGGAGGATCAGCCCCAGCATTTT	CASSDGVMEDQPQHF	-	TRBV2	many	15	TRBJ1-5
TGTGCCAGCAGAACAGTTAACACTGAAGCTTTCTTT	CASRTVNTEAFF	-	TRBV5-1	many	12	TRBJ1-1
TGTGCCAGCAAACGAAGACTAGGGGAGACCCAGTACTTC	CASKRRLGETQYF	-	TRBV6-1	-	13	TRBJ2-5
TGCAGTGCTAGAGATGGGCTAGCGGGACGTGAGCAGTACTTC	CSARDGLAGREQYF	TRBD2	TRBV20-1	few	14	TRBJ2-7
TGTGCCAGCAGTTTATCAGGGTCTACTGAAGCTTTCTTT	CASSLSGSTEAFF	-	TRBV27	-	13	TRBJ1-1
TGTGCCACCAGCAGGTCTAGCGGGGGGGCAGAGACCCAGTACTTC	CATSRSSGGAETQYF	TRBD2	TRBV15	-	15	TRBJ2-5
TGTGCCAGTAGTGCCTCCGCGGACTCCGAACGTGGCTACACCTTC	CASSASADSERGYTF	-	TRBV19	-	15	TRBJ1-2
TGTGCCAGGATAGTGCCTTGGGAGCTGTTTTTT	CARIVPWELFF	-	TRBV2	-	11	TRBJ2-2
TGCAGTGCTAGCGGGGGGGCGGGGGACGAGACCCAGTACTTC	CSASGGAGDETQYF	TRBD2	TRBV20-1	-	14	TRBJ2-5
TGCAGTGCTAGAGATCGAGGTTCACCCCTCCACTTT	CSARDRGSPLHF	-	TRBV20-1	many	12	TRBJ1-6
TGTGCCAGCAGCGTGGGAGGACAGGGGAATTCACCCCTCCACTTT	CASSVGGQGNSPLHF	TRBD1	TRBV25-1	-	15	TRBJ1-6
TGTGCCAGCCGCCCTTGGGGGACAGGGAATCAGCCCCAGCATTTT	CASRPWGTGNQPQHF	TRBD1	TRBV7-8	many	15	TRBJ1-5
TGTGCCAGCAGTGTTTTTTGGGAGAACACCGGGGAGCTGTTTTTT	CASSVFWENTGELFF	-	TRBV6-1	-	15	TRBJ2-2
TGTGCCAGCAGTGAAAGTCGCAGGGAGCGAGAGACCCAGTACTTC	CASSESRRERETQYF	-	TRBV6-5	-	15	TRBJ2-5
TGTGCCAGCAGTGAGTGGGGGGCGAGCAATCAGCCCCAGCATTTT	CASSEWGASNQPQHF	-	TRBV25-1	-	15	TRBJ1-5
TGTGCCAGCAGACCCCCCCTAGCGCGCTCCTACGAGCAGTACTTC	CASRPPLARSYEQYF	-	TRBV6-5	-	15	TRBJ2-7
TGTGCCACCGGGGACACAGCGGGGGAGACCCAGTACTTC	CATGDTAGETQYF	-	TRBV24-1	many	13	TRBJ2-5
TGTGCCAGCAGCCAAGAACCCGGAAACACCATATATTTT	CASSQEPGNTIYF	-	TRBV9	few	13	TRBJ1-3
TGTGCCAGCAGCGTCCGGGGGGGTGACTCCTACGAGCAGTACTTC	CASSVRGGDSYEQYF	TRBD2	TRBV2	-	15	TRBJ2-7
TGTGCCAGCAGTTCCAGTAATCAGTCCCAGCATTTT	CASSSSNQSQHF	-	TRBV7-2	-	12	TRBJ1-5
TGTGCCAGCAGCCCAGGACAGGGGGCCCGGTACCAAGAGACCCAGTACTTC	CASSPGQGARYQETQYF	TRBD1	TRBV7-9	few	17	TRBJ2-5
TGTGCCAGCAGCTTATATGGAGCGGGAGCCTACGAGCAGTACTTC	CASSLYGAGAYEQYF	TRBD2	TRBV7-2	-	15	TRBJ2-7
TGTGCCAGCAGCTTAGAGGTCTCCTATAATTCACCCCTCCACTTT	CASSLEVSYNSPLHF	-	TRBV7-2	-	15	TRBJ1-6
TGTGCCACCAGTGATTCCCCTCGCGGGGAGCTGTTTTTT	CATSDSPRGELFF	-	TRBV24-1	many	13	TRBJ2-2
TGTGCCAGCAGTTACTCGAGGCGCAGGGCTAGTTACGAGCAGTACTTC	CASSYSRRRASYEQYF	-	TRBV6-5	-	16	TRBJ2-7
TGCAGCGTTGAACGTCATCTGAACACCATATATTTT	CSVERHLNTIYF	-	TRBV29-1	-	12	TRBJ1-3
TGTGCCATCAGTCGCGAGGGTGAAAAACTGTTTTTT	CAISREGEKLFF	-	TRBV2	-	12	TRBJ1-4
TGTGCCAGCAGTTTTTTGGCGGTCGGATCGTTGAACACTGAAGCTTTCTTT	CASSFLAVGSLNTEAFF	-	TRBV27	-	17	TRBJ1-1
TGTGCCAGCAGCTTAGAGGCTACCGTTAGTGGAGAGCAGTACTTC	CASSLEATVSGEQYF	-	TRBV7-9	-	15	TRBJ2-7
TGCAGTGCTAGGGACGGCGGGGGGATTAGCAATCAGCCCCAGCATTTT	CSARDGGGISNQPQHF	-	TRBV20-1	few	16	TRBJ1-5
TGTGCCATCAGTGATGCAGGGGCTACTCAGCCCCAGCATTTT	CAISDAGATQPQHF	-	TRBV10-3	many	14	TRBJ1-5
TGTGCCAGCCAAGCCCGAGACGGGGTGGAGACCCAGTACTTC	CASQARDGVETQYF	-	TRBV9	-	14	TRBJ2-5
TGTGCCAGCAGTTACGCAGGGGCTGAAGCTTTCTTT	CASSYAGAEAFF	-	TRBV6-5	few	12	TRBJ1-1
TGCGCCAGCAGCCAAGACCATCCCGGGACAGGGGTGACTAATGAAAAACTGTTTTTT	CASSQDHPGTGVTNEKLFF	TRBD1	TRBV4-1	-	19	TRBJ1-4